This passage covers 14 T cell receptor beta chains from one sample sequenced in a study of shared clonotypes between healthy human individuals. Profiling relied on immunoSEQ multiplex PCR, and the TCRdb table lists in-frame clones only, not all of them. The sample has about 2.3 million clones, over 85% seen once; the top ten hold around 0.4%. The sample was naive CD4+ T cells from PBMCs. The sample's subset: CD45RA+ positively selected. These receptors all stem from a man in his late teens or twenties in good health. Some clones in this sample may be carry-over from other donors' samples.

V gene TRBV5-4 combines with J gene TRBJ2-7; maybe TRBD2 (6 bases). Germline-derived CDR1 and CDR2 are SGHNT and YYREEE (reference sequence). V was clipped by 2 bases and J by 2 bases, with 14 bases between them. The CDR3 consists of 15 residues. The CDR3 is CASSFGGSGPYEQYF. The CDR3 DNA follows: TGTGCCAGCAGCTTCGGAGGGTCTGGGCCCTACGAGCAGTACTTC.

V is TRBV4-1 and J is TRBJ2-1, with 14 bases lining up with TRBD2. Germline V gene data show CDR1 as MGHRA and CDR2 as YSYEKL. J was trimmed by 5 bases and V by 0 bases; bases with no gene match: 9. The CDR3 is 19 residues long. CDR3 bases: TGCGCCAGCAGCCAAGAGGGACTAGCGGGAGAGGGTACCCACAATGAGCAGTTCTTC. Its translation is CASSQEGLAGEGTHNEQFF.

The chain carries TRBV5-1 and TRBJ2-3, with D uncertain. The CDR3 loop spans 13 amino acids. Per germline, CDR1 SGHRS and CDR2 YFSETQ. Trimming pared 7 bases from V and 2 bases from J, leaving 11 bases between. In nucleotides, the CDR3 is TGCGCCAGCGCCAGCGTTCCCACAGATACGCAGTATTTT. Its translation: CASASVPTDTQYF.

This clone was seen a single time. The CDR3 reads CASSLDHRVTEAFF. The CDR3 DNA is TGTGCCAGCAGCTTAGATCACAGGGTCACTGAAGCTTTCTTT. This rearrangement joins TRBV11-2 to TRBJ1-1, with D maybe TRBD1 (6 bases). The V end was cut by 0 bases, the J end by 4 bases, with 9 bases between. This CDR3 is 14 amino acids long. In germline, CDR1 is SGHAT, CDR2 FQNNGV.

The V gene is TRBV9, the J gene TRBJ2-7; 9 bases are a match to TRBD2. The CDR3 contains 16 residues. Unmatched junction bases numbered 10, after V lost 3 bases and J lost 3 bases. Per germline, CDR1 SGDLS and CDR2 YYNGEE. The CDR3 reads CASSELAGVTIYEQYF. CDR3 DNA: TGTGCCAGCAGCGAACTAGCGGGCGTTACCATCTACGAGCAGTACTTC.

This clone was seen a few times. V gene TRBV18 combines with J gene TRBJ1-2; a possible D gene is TRBD1 (5 bases). Germline CDR1 KGHSH, CDR2 LQKENI. Trimming pared 4 bases from V and 4 bases from J, leaving 13 bases between. The CDR3 runs to 14 residues. DNA for the CDR3: TGTGCCAGCTCACAACAACAGGAACCCTATGGCTACACCTTC. Translation: CASSQQQEPYGYTF.

This rearrangement joins TRBV6-5 to TRBJ2-1; 7 bases fit TRBD2. Per germline, CDR1 MNHEY and CDR2 SVGAGI. The trim removed 7 bases at V and 4 bases at J, leaving 4 bases unmatched. This CDR3 contains 13 residues. CDR3 nucleotide sequence: TGTGCCAGCAATCCTAGCGGATACAATGAGCAGTTCTTC. It encodes CASNPSGYNEQFF.

The V call is TRBV7-8, the J call TRBJ2-1; TRBD2 is a possible D gene (5 bases). CDR1 SGHVS and CDR2 FQNEAQ come from the germline V gene. Trimming removed 2 bases from V and 3 bases from J, with 14 bases in between. The CDR3 totals 16 residues. The CDR3 is CASSLSGGWSYNEQFF. The CDR3 nucleotides read TGTGCCAGCAGCTTATCTGGCGGGTGGAGCTACAATGAGCAGTTCTTC.

This chain uses TRBV5-4 with TRBJ1-2; 8 bases agree with TRBD1. This CDR3 comprises 16 residues. The V gene end was trimmed by 4 bases and the J gene end by 0 bases; junction bases not matched to a gene: 8. Per germline, CDR1 SGHNT and CDR2 YYREEE (reference sequence). The CDR3 here is CASSLWTGRANYGYTF. The CDR3 region has the DNA TGTGCCAGCAGCCTCTGGACAGGGCGAGCTAACTATGGCTACACCTTC.

The chain carries TRBV4-2 and TRBJ1-2; TRBD1 matches at 7 bases. V shed 3 bases and J 4 bases; nucleotides not matched to a gene: 8. Germline CDR1 and CDR2: LGHNA and YNFKEQ. The CDR3 extends over 15 amino acids. CDR3 nucleotides: TGTGCCAGCAGCCAGGGCTACAGGGGTCCCTATGGCTACACCTTC. Residues: CASSQGYRGPYGYTF.

J is TRBJ1-1 and V is TRBV11-2; D not certain. CDR3 length: 14 amino acids. With 1 base removed from V and 6 bases from J, the gap between germline ends came to 12 bases. Germline V CDR1 and CDR2: SGHAT, FQNNGV. CDR3 nucleotides: TGTGCCAGCAGCTTAGCGGGTACGTTGGCTGAAGCTTTCTTT. Its translation is CASSLAGTLAEAFF.

V is TRBV5-1 and J is TRBJ1-1; no firm D call. The germline gives CDR1 SGHRS, CDR2 YFSETQ. The CDR3 has 15 residues. Trimming removed 0 bases from V and 6 bases from J, with 15 bases in between. The CDR3 DNA reads TGCGCCAGCAGCTTGGTGTCCGAGAGTCGAGCTGAAGCTTTCTTT. This codes for CASSLVSESRAEAFF.

The chain employs TRBV18 and TRBJ1-5; 7 nucleotides line up with TRBD1. V was clipped by 3 bases and J by 4 bases; unmatched bases: 6. Germline V CDR1 and CDR2: KGHSH, LQKENI. The CDR3 loop spans 15 amino acids. The CDR3 sequence is CASSPRDRENQPQHF. DNA for the CDR3: TGTGCCAGCTCACCTAGAGACAGGGAGAATCAGCCCCAGCATTTT.

The chain joins TRBV6-1 to TRBJ1-2; 8 bases agree with TRBD1. The CDR3 runs 13 residues. The V segment lost 4 bases and the J segment 8 bases; nucleotides outside the gene matches: 6. The germline V gene has CDR1 MNHNS and CDR2 SASEGT. The CDR3 DNA follows: TGTGCCAGCAGTGCCAACTACAGGGGGGGCTACACCTTC. Protein product: CASSANYRGGYTF.